This T cell receptor (beta chain) was observed in a study of cytomegalovirus exposure and HLA in healthy donors. Study results and caveats: It was reported that the classifier diagnosed cytomegalovirus status with high specificity and sensitivity in both the original and validation cohorts.

Note on this clone: Its cognate antigen is unknown.

PCR employed 60 Vbeta and 13 Jbeta primers. Sequencing was performed with immunoSEQ multiplex PCR; in TCRdb, only in-frame clones are kept and a portion is missing. The sample records more than 100,000 clones, 55% to 80% being singletons. The CDR3 is 14 amino acids. The germline gives CDR1 SNHLY, CDR2 FYNNEI. Trimming cost V 4 bases and J 5 bases, with 9 bases left between them. The clonotype was recovered from a woman in her thirties or forties in good health and CMV-seronegative. The chain has TRBV2 and TRBJ1-6; TRBD1 might be the D (6 bases). The sample consisted of PBMCs. CDR3 in amino acids: CASSVRTDNSPLHF. In nucleotides, the CDR3 is TGTGCCAGCAGTGTCAGGACAGATAATTCACCCCTCCACTTT.